These 9 T cell receptor beta chains originate from one sample sequenced in a study of T cell therapy after organ transplantation (dated by TCRdb to the late 2010s). To prepare the library, the immunoSEQ multiplex PCR assay was applied. Entries here come from immuneACCESS through TCRdb and include only in-frame sequences with V and J called. Some clones fail to appear in such tables; in the studies checked, an unresolved V gene covers under half of the shortfall, and the cause of the remainder is unknown. Within this sample are 45,000 to 60,000 clones, with about 95% of them counted one time only. Approximately 3.4% of the sample goes to the ten largest clones. For these receptors, no antigen is known. The time point label corresponds to: before start of T cell therapy. The input for sequencing was CD8+ T cells from blood, taken before autologous CMV-specific T cell therapy. Source of these receptors: a human patient who had received a solid organ transplant and had CMV disease.

This clone appeared a single time. This chain links TRBV27 with TRBJ2-3; D uncertain. With 2 bases removed from V and 6 bases from J, the gap between germline ends came to 15 bases. Germline CDR1 reads MNHEY; CDR2 reads SMNVEV (reference sequence). The CDR3 is made up of 15 amino acids. The CDR3, as DNA: TGTGCCAGCAGTTTAGAAGCTGGGCTCCCGGATACGCAGTATTTT. It codes for CASSLEAGLPDTQYF.

The rearrangement uses TRBV6-5 and TRBJ2-2, with D uncertain. This CDR3 is 13 amino acids long. Trimming cost V 0 bases and J 7 bases, with 6 bases left between them. Germline V gene data show CDR1 as MNHEY and CDR2 as SVGAGI. For the CDR3, the DNA is TGTGCCAGCAGTTACTCCGACCGCGGGGAGCTGTTTTTT. Translation gives CASSYSDRGELFF.

V usage is TRBV7-9 and J usage is TRBJ1-1; the D is unclear. Germline V lookup: CDR1 SEHNR, CDR2 FQNEAQ (reference sequence). Trimming stripped 3 bases from V and 3 bases from J, with 5 bases between. The CDR3 runs 12 residues. This chain's CDR3 is CASSFPYTEAFF. CDR3 bases: TGTGCCAGCAGCTTCCCCTACACTGAAGCTTTCTTT.

The chain joins TRBV4-2 to TRBJ2-1, with 10 positions matching TRBD2. V trimming: 4 bases; J trimming: 7 bases; junction bases outside the gene matches: 7. In germline, CDR1 is LGHNA, CDR2 YNFKEQ. This CDR3 region has 15 residues. CDR3 in amino acids: CASSRYSGGLNEQFF. CDR3 DNA: TGTGCCAGCAGCCGATATAGCGGGGGGTTGAATGAGCAGTTCTTC.

The chain joins TRBV6-5 to TRBJ2-7; 11 nucleotides align to TRBD1. The V gene end was trimmed by 8 bases and the J gene end by 5 bases; junction bases not matched to a gene: 5. The CDR3 sequence is 13 residues long. Germline V gene sequence: CDR1 MNHEY, CDR2 SVGAGI. CDR3 region: CASSGTGGDEQYF. The CDR3 nucleotides are TGTGCCAGCTCCGGGACAGGGGGGGACGAGCAGTACTTC.

V and J are TRBV27 and TRBJ1-2; 7 nucleotides line up with TRBD1. Losses at the gene ends were 5 bases for V and 5 bases for J; bases not matched to a gene: 5. The CDR3 spans 13 residues. CDR1 is MNHEY, CDR2 SMNVEV, per germline (reference sequence). CDR3 sequence (DNA): TGTGCCAGCAGTCTTGAGGGGGCGTATGGCTACACCTTC. Its translation: CASSLEGAYGYTF.

This chain links TRBV5-6 with TRBJ1-6; D possibly corresponds to TRBD1 (5 bases). Germline lookup yields CDR1 SGHDT and CDR2 YYEEEE. V lost 4 bases, J lost 7 bases, and 12 bases lay in between. The CDR3 contains 14 residues. CDR3 nucleotide sequence: TGTGCCAGCAGCGTCGGGGGACCAAATTCACCCCTCCACTTT. It yields the protein CASSVGGPNSPLHF.

The chain uses TRBV18 and TRBJ1-1; no clear D gene. V gave up 3 bases and J gave up 6 bases, with 14 bases separating them. The CDR3 is 14 amino acids. Germline V gene data show CDR1 as KGHSH and CDR2 as LQKENI. The CDR3, as DNA: TGTGCCAGCTCACCCAAAATCGTAGGAGCTGAAGCTTTCTTT. Translated, it gives CASSPKIVGAEAFF. Full variable domain (remainder filled in from reference TRBV18 and TRBJ1-1): NAGVMQNPRHLVRRRGQEARLRCSPMKGHSHVYWYRQLPEEGLKFMVYLQKENIIDESGMPKERFSAEFPKEGPSILRIQQVVRGDSAAYFCASSPKIVGAEAFFGQGTRLTVV.

V usage is TRBV6-5 and J usage is TRBJ2-7; 8 positions agree with TRBD2. CDR1 is MNHEY and CDR2 is SVGAGI in the germline V gene. The CDR3 sequence is 14 residues long. V was pared by 5 bases and J by 3 bases, with 6 bases of the junction left unmatched. In DNA, the CDR3 is TGTGCCAGCAGTAACCCGGGACTAGGCTACGAGCAGTACTTC. Translated: CASSNPGLGYEQYF.